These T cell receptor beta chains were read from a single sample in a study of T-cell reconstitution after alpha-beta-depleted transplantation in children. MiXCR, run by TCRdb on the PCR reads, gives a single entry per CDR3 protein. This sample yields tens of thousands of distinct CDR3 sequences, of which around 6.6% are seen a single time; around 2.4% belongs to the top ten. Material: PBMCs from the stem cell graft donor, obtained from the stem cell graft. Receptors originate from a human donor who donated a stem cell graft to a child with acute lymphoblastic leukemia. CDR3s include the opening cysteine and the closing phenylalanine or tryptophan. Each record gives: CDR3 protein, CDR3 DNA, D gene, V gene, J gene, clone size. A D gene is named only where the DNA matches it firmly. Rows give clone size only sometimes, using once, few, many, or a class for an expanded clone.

CASSEWGGQINEQFF	TGTGCCAGCAGTGAATGGGGAGGGCAGATCAATGAGCAGTTCTTC	TRBD2	TRBV6-1	TRBJ2-1	many
CATRDFLGQYF	TGTGCCACCAGGGACTTCTTGGGGCAGTACTTC	-	TRBV15	TRBJ2-7	many
CASSLRDTEAFF	TGTGCCAGCAGCTTAAGGGACACTGAAGCTTTCTTT	-	TRBV5-5	TRBJ1-1	many
CASSLTGGLAGEQYF	TGTGCCAGCAGCTTAACGGGGGGGCTAGCAGGCGAGCAGTACTTC	-	TRBV7-3	TRBJ2-7	few
CASSPQFSFNEKLFF	TGTGCCAGCTCACCACAGTTCAGCTTTAATGAAAAACTGTTTTTT	-	TRBV18	TRBJ1-4	-
CASGPRGQLYEQYF	TGTGCCAGCGGACCAAGGGGGCAGCTCTACGAGCAGTACTTC	TRBD1	TRBV28	TRBJ2-7	-
CASSRRSTGLAGDSYEQYF	TGTGCCAGCAGTCGGCGATCTACGGGACTAGCGGGGGACTCCTACGAGCAGTACTTC	TRBD2	TRBV7-2	TRBJ2-7	many
CASSPGTGKRSTEAFF	TGTGCCAGCAGCCCCGGGACAGGGAAGAGGAGCACTGAAGCTTTCTTT	TRBD1	TRBV7-6	TRBJ1-1	-
CAISESGAGEQYF	TGTGCCATCAGTGAGTCGGGGGCAGGCGAGCAGTACTTC	-	TRBV10-3	TRBJ2-7	many
CASSYPGEFAGETQYF	TGTGCCAGCAGTTATCCAGGGGAGTTTGCAGGAGAGACCCAGTACTTC	-	TRBV25-1	TRBJ2-5	many
CAIGFRLGQETQYF	TGTGCCATCGGCTTTAGGCTCGGACAAGAGACCCAGTACTTC	-	TRBV13	TRBJ2-5	-
CASSEAPGWGAEAFF	TGTGCCAGCAGTGAAGCACCAGGGTGGGGGGCTGAAGCTTTCTTT	-	TRBV2	TRBJ1-1	many